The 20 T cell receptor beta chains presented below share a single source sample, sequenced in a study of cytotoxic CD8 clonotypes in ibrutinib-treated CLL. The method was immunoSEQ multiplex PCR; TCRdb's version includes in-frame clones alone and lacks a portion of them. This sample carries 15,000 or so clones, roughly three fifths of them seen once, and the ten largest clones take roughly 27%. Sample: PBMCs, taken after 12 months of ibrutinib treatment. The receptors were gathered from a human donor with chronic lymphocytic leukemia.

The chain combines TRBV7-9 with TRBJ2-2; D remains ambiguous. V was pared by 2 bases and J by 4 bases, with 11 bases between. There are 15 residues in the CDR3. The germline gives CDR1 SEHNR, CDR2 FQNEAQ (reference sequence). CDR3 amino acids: CASSLNALPTGELFF. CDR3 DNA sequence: TGTGCCAGCAGCTTAAATGCGCTACCCACCGGGGAGCTGTTTTTT.

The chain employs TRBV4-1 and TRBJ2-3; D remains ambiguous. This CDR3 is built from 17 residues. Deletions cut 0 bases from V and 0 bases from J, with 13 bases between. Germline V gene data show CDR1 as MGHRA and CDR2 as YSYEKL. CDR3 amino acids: CASSQEGAGASTDTQYF. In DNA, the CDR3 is TGCGCCAGCAGCCAAGAGGGCGCAGGAGCAAGCACAGATACGCAGTATTTT.

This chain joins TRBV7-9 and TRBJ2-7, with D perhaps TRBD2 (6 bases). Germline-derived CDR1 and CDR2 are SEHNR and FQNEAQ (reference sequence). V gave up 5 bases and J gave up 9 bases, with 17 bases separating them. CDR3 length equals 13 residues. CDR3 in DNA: TGTGCCAGCAGCCCTGGCGGGGAATCGAGGCAGTACTTC. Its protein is CASSPGGESRQYF.

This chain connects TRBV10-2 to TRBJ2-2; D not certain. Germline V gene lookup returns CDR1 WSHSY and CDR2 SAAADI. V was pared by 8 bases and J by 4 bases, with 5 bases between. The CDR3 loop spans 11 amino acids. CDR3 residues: CASQATGELFF. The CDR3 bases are TGCGCCAGCCAGGCCACCGGGGAGCTGTTTTTT.

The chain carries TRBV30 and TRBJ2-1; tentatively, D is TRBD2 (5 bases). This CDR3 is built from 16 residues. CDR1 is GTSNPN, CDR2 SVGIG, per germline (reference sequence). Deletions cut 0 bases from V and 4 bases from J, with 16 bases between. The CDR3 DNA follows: TGTGCCTGGAGTGTAGGAGCGGAGAACCCATACAATGAGCAGTTCTTC. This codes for CAWSVGAENPYNEQFF.

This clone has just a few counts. CDR3 residues: CASSYDTGIWNTEAFF. The CDR3 nucleotides read TGTGCCAGCAGTTACGACACGGGGATTTGGAACACTGAAGCTTTCTTT. V usage is TRBV2 and J usage is TRBJ1-1, with D uncertain. This CDR3 is built from 16 residues. Trimming removed 5 bases at V and 1 base at J, with 17 bases between. Per germline, CDR1 SNHLY and CDR2 FYNNEI.

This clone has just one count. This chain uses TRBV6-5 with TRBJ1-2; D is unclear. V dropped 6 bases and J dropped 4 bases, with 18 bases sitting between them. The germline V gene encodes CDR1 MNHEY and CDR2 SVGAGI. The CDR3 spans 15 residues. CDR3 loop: CASRTPGTFRYGYTF. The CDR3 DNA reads TGTGCCAGCAGAACACCGGGTACTTTTCGCTATGGCTACACCTTC.

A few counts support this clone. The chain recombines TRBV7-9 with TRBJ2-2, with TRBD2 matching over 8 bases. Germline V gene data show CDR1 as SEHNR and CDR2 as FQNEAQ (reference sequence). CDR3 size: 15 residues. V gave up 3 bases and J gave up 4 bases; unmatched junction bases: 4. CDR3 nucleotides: TGTGCCAGCAGCTTCGGCGGGAGGCCCACCGGGGAGCTGTTTTTT. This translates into CASSFGGRPTGELFF.

The CDR3: CASRRGNEKLFF. The CDR3 coding sequence is TGCGCCTCTCGGCGGGGTAATGAAAAACTGTTTTTT. The genes are TRBV4-1 and TRBJ1-4; D uncertain. Per germline, CDR1 MGHRA and CDR2 YSYEKL. V was shortened by 11 bases and J by 4 bases, with 11 bases between the two germline ends. CDR3 size: 12 residues.

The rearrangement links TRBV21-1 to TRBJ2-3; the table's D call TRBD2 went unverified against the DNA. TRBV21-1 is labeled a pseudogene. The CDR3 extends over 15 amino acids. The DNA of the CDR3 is TGTGCCAGCAGCAGTGGGACTAGAATGGCAGATACGCAGTATTTT. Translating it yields CASSSGTRMADTQYF.

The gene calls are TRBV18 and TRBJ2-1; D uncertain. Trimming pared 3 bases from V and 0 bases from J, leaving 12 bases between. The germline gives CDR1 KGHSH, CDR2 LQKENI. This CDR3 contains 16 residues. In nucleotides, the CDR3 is TGTGCCAGCTCACCGTACACTGGAAGCTCCTACAATGAGCAGTTCTTC. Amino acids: CASSPYTGSSYNEQFF.

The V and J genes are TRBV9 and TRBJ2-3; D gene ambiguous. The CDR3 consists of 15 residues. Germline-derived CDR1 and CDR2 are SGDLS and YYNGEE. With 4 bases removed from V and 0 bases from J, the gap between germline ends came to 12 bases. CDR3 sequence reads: CASSLGDSSTDTQYF. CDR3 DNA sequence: TGTGCCAGCAGCTTGGGCGACTCTAGCACAGATACGCAGTATTTT.

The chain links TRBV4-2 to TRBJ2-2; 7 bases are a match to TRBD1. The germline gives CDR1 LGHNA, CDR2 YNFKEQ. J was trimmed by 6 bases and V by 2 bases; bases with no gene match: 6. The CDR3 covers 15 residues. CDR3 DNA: TGTGCCAGCAGCCAAAGACAGGGATATTCCGGGGAGCTGTTTTTT. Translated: CASSQRQGYSGELFF.

CDR3 nucleotides: TGTGCCAGCAGTGCCGGGACAGGGTTCGGGACCCAGTACTTC. Translated, it gives CASSAGTGFGTQYF. The rearrangement joins TRBV6-1 to TRBJ2-5, with 9 bases aligning to TRBD1. The CDR3 sequence is 14 residues long. In germline, CDR1 is MNHNS, CDR2 SASEGT. Trimming took 4 bases from V and 7 from J; bases not matched to a gene: 7.

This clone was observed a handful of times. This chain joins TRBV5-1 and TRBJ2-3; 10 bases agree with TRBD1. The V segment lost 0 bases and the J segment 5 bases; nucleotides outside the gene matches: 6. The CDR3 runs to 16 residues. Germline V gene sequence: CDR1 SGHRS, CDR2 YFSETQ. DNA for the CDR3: TGCGCCAGCAGCTTGGGACAGGGGGCGACGGGAGATACGCAGTATTTT. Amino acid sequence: CASSLGQGATGDTQYF.

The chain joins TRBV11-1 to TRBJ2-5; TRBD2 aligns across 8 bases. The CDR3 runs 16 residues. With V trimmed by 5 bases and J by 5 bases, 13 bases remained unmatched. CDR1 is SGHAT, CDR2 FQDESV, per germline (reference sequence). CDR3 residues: CASSPLAGPVGETQYF. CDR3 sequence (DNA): TGTGCCAGCAGCCCCTTAGCGGGGCCAGTGGGGGAGACCCAGTACTTC.

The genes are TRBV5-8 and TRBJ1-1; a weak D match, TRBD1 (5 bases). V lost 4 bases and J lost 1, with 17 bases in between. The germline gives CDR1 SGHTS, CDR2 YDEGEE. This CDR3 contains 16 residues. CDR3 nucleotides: TGTGCCAGCAGCCCGGAGAGGGGAGGTCAGAACACTGAAGCTTTCTTT. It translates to CASSPERGGQNTEAFF.

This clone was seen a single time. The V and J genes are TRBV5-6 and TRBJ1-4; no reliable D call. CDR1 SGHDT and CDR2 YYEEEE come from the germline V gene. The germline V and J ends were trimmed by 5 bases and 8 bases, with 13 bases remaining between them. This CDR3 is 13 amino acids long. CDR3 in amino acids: CASRNSAGEKLFF. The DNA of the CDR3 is TGTGCCAGCAGAAACAGCGCCGGGGAAAAACTGTTTTTT.

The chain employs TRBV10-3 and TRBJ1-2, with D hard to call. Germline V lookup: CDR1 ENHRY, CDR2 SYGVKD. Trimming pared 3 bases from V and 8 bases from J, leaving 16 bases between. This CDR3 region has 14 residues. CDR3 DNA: TGTGCCATCAGTGAAGCCTCCCCCGCGGGAGGCTACACCTTC. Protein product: CAISEASPAGGYTF.

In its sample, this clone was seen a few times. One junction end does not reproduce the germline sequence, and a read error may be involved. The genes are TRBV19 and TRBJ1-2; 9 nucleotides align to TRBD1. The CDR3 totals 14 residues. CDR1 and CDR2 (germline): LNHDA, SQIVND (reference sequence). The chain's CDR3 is CASNIQGAIYGYTF. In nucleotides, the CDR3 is TGTGCCAGTAATATACAGGGGGCGATCTATGGCTACACCTTC.